This TCR beta chain was recorded in a study of OX40 agonist ivuxolimab in advanced cancers. Across the study: Given to patients was ivuxolimab, an agonistic anti-OX40 (CD134) antibody. Patients received intravenous ivuxolimab every 2 weeks at 0.01 to 10 mg/kg.

The CDR3 spans 17 residues. The J segment lost 4 bases and the V segment lost 2 bases, leaving 10 bases of the junction unmatched. The germline gives CDR1 SGHRS, CDR2 YFSETQ. On cycle 4 day 1 and cycle 7 day 1, as well as at baseline, blood was sampled. Generated by immunoSEQ multiplex PCR, the TCRdb table keeps only in-frame clones and is missing some. The table has some 80,000 clones, roughly 88% seen once. The J gene is TRBJ2-2, the V gene TRBV5-1, with 8 bases matching TRBD1. This specimen consisted of CD4+ or CD8+ T cells sorted from blood, obtained in a trial of the OX40 agonist ivuxolimab. This TCR came from an adult with an advanced solid tumor such as melanoma, head and neck, liver or kidney cancer. CDR3 protein: CASSFIGTGFLTGELFF. CDR3 DNA sequence: TGCGCCAGCAGCTTTATTGGGACAGGCTTCCTCACCGGGGAGCTGTTTTTT.